Listed below are T cell receptor beta chains from one sample, sequenced in a study of radiotherapy plus CTLA-4 blockade in lung cancer. The assay was immunoSEQ multiplex PCR, and TCRdb's table has in-frame clones only and misses some. This sample yields some 52,000 clones, of which around 85% are seen a single time; 3% to 4% belongs to the top ten. This sample comprised peripheral blood, obtained from a patient treated with radiotherapy plus ipilimumab. Every receptor here comes from a human donor with non-small cell lung cancer who had a partial response to radiotherapy plus ipilimumab. Each CDR3 is given with its conserved first and last residue. The D gene is left open where the match is weak. Not all rows give a size; the values are once, few, many and, for expanded clones, a class.

d_gene: .
j_gene: TRBJ1-1
v_gene: TRBV28
abundance: few
CDR3aa: CASSFRGYTEAFF
CDR3nt: TGTGCCAGCAGTTTTCGGGGGTACACTGAAGCTTTCTTT

d_gene: TRBD1
j_gene: TRBJ2-7
v_gene: TRBV28
abundance: .
CDR3aa: CASSKGANEQYF
CDR3nt: TGTGCCAGCAGTAAGGGGGCCAACGAGCAGTACTTC

d_gene: .
j_gene: TRBJ1-1
v_gene: TRBV7-3
abundance: .
CDR3aa: CASSPGGFGAFF
CDR3nt: TGTGCCAGCAGCCCCGGGGGGTTCGGAGCTTTCTTT

d_gene: TRBD1
j_gene: TRBJ1-5
v_gene: TRBV2
abundance: .
CDR3aa: CASSDRGRNQPQHF
CDR3nt: TGTGCCAGCAGCGACAGGGGTCGCAATCAGCCCCAGCATTTT

d_gene: .
j_gene: TRBJ1-2
v_gene: TRBV2
abundance: .
CDR3aa: CASSEDSLDRYTF
CDR3nt: TGTGCCAGCAGTGAAGATAGCCTGGATCGCTACACCTTC

d_gene: .
j_gene: TRBJ1-2
v_gene: TRBV30
abundance: .
CDR3aa: CAWSKTGSYGYTF
CDR3nt: TGTGCCTGGAGTAAAACAGGATCCTATGGCTACACCTTC

d_gene: TRBD2
j_gene: TRBJ2-7
v_gene: TRBV4-1
abundance: .
CDR3aa: CASSALGGAADEQYF
CDR3nt: TGCGCCAGCAGCGCACTCGGGGGGGCCGCCGACGAGCAGTACTTC

d_gene: .
j_gene: TRBJ2-7
v_gene: TRBV7-9
abundance: .
CDR3aa: CASSLGLVSYEQYF
CDR3nt: TGTGCCAGCAGCCTGGGACTGGTCTCCTACGAGCAGTACTTC

d_gene: TRBD2
j_gene: TRBJ2-1
v_gene: TRBV5-1
abundance: .
CDR3aa: CASSTGTSGGALNEQFF
CDR3nt: TGCGCCAGCAGCACCGGGACTAGCGGGGGGGCCTTGAATGAGCAGTTCTTC

d_gene: TRBD1
j_gene: TRBJ1-1
v_gene: TRBV5-8
abundance: .
CDR3aa: CASSLGTGGGAFF
CDR3nt: TGTGCCAGCAGCTTGGGGACAGGGGGGGGAGCTTTCTTT

d_gene: .
j_gene: TRBJ1-2
v_gene: TRBV4-2
abundance: few
CDR3aa: CASSQDWGNSDGYTF
CDR3nt: TGTGCCAGCAGCCAAGATTGGGGCAACTCGGATGGCTACACCTTC

d_gene: .
j_gene: TRBJ2-2
v_gene: TRBV9
abundance: .
CDR3aa: CASSPSTGYTGELFF
CDR3nt: TGTGCCAGCAGCCCGTCGACAGGATACACCGGGGAGCTGTTTTTT

d_gene: .
j_gene: TRBJ2-2
v_gene: TRBV10-1
abundance: .
CDR3aa: CASSGTSTGELFF
CDR3nt: TGCGCCAGCAGTGGGACATCCACCGGGGAGCTGTTTTTT

d_gene: .
j_gene: TRBJ1-4
v_gene: TRBV6-5
abundance: once
CDR3aa: CASRPTASNEKLFF
CDR3nt: TGTGCCAGCAGGCCGACAGCCTCTAATGAAAAACTGTTTTTT

d_gene: TRBD1
j_gene: TRBJ1-2
v_gene: TRBV4-1
abundance: .
CDR3aa: CASSHLDEGAGGYTF
CDR3nt: TGCGCCAGCAGCCACCTGGACGAGGGGGCGGGAGGCTACACCTTC

d_gene: TRBD2
j_gene: TRBJ2-1
v_gene: TRBV7-9
abundance: few
CDR3aa: CASSALAASYNEQFF
CDR3nt: TGTGCCAGCAGCGCCCTAGCGGCCTCCTACAATGAGCAGTTCTTC

d_gene: .
j_gene: TRBJ2-7
v_gene: TRBV21-1
abundance: .
CDR3aa: CASTQIRGTNNYEQYF
CDR3nt: TGTGCCAGCACCCAAATCCGGGGGACGAACAACTACGAGCAGTACTTC

d_gene: .
j_gene: TRBJ1-1
v_gene: TRBV10-3
abundance: .
CDR3aa: CATRTDWGAFF
CDR3nt: TGTGCCACTAGGACAGATTGGGGAGCTTTCTTT

d_gene: .
j_gene: TRBJ2-3
v_gene: TRBV5-4
abundance: few
CDR3aa: CASRSSTDTQYF
CDR3nt: TGTGCCAGCAGGTCTAGCACAGATACGCAGTATTTT

d_gene: .
j_gene: TRBJ1-3
v_gene: TRBV5-1
abundance: .
CDR3aa: CASSTQTGLSGNTIYF
CDR3nt: TGCGCCAGCAGCACGCAAACAGGGCTCTCTGGAAACACCATATATTTT

d_gene: .
j_gene: TRBJ1-2
v_gene: TRBV19
abundance: .
CDR3aa: CASSMTGERSYGYTF
CDR3nt: TGTGCCAGTAGTATGACTGGGGAGAGGAGCTATGGCTACACCTTC

d_gene: .
j_gene: TRBJ2-2
v_gene: TRBV28
abundance: .
CDR3aa: CASGSPGAYTGELFF
CDR3nt: TGTGCCAGCGGTTCCCCTGGGGCTTACACCGGGGAGCTGTTTTTT

d_gene: TRBD1
j_gene: TRBJ2-7
v_gene: TRBV6-1
abundance: .
CDR3aa: CASSRTGGSYEQYF
CDR3nt: TGTGCCAGCAGTCGAACAGGGGGCAGTTACGAGCAGTACTTC

d_gene: TRBD1
j_gene: TRBJ2-2
v_gene: TRBV6-5
abundance: .
CDR3aa: CASSYVFTGGTGELFF
CDR3nt: TGTGCCAGCAGTTACGTTTTTACAGGGGGGACCGGGGAGCTGTTTTTT

d_gene: TRBD1
j_gene: TRBJ2-7
v_gene: TRBV4-1
abundance: .
CDR3aa: CASSQEMGTASYEQYF
CDR3nt: TGCGCCAGCAGCCAAGAAATGGGGACAGCTTCCTACGAGCAGTACTTC

d_gene: .
j_gene: TRBJ1-5
v_gene: TRBV19
abundance: .
CDR3aa: CASQQTGRYQPQHF
CDR3nt: TGTGCCAGTCAACAGACAGGCAGGTATCAGCCCCAGCATTTT

d_gene: .
j_gene: TRBJ1-2
v_gene: TRBV19
abundance: .
CDR3aa: CASTTPGGTAKGGYTF
CDR3nt: TGTGCCAGTACCACGCCGGGGGGCACGGCTAAAGGGGGCTACACCTTC

d_gene: .
j_gene: TRBJ2-7
v_gene: TRBV14
abundance: few
CDR3aa: CASKGGRSYEQYF
CDR3nt: TGTGCCAGCAAAGGAGGCAGATCCTACGAGCAGTACTTC

d_gene: TRBD1
j_gene: TRBJ1-1
v_gene: TRBV9
abundance: .
CDR3aa: CASSVGGQGSSEAFF
CDR3nt: TGTGCCAGCAGCGTAGGGGGACAGGGTAGCTCTGAAGCTTTCTTT

d_gene: TRBD1
j_gene: TRBJ1-6
v_gene: TRBV6-1
abundance: once
CDR3aa: CASSDRQGKISPLHF
CDR3nt: TGTGCCAGCAGTGACCGACAGGGGAAAATTTCACCCCTCCACTTT

d_gene: TRBD1
j_gene: TRBJ1-1
v_gene: TRBV19
abundance: .
CDR3aa: CASSVQGASEAFF
CDR3nt: TGTGCCAGTAGTGTACAGGGGGCCTCTGAAGCTTTCTTT

d_gene: TRBD1
j_gene: TRBJ2-4
v_gene: TRBV7-6
abundance: .
CDR3aa: CASSLGTDGNIQYF
CDR3nt: TGTGCCAGCAGCCTGGGGACAGATGGAAACATTCAGTACTTC

d_gene: .
j_gene: TRBJ2-5
v_gene: TRBV29-1
abundance: few
CDR3aa: CSVGKGGHGGETQYF
CDR3nt: TGCAGCGTTGGAAAAGGGGGACATGGAGGAGAGACCCAGTACTTC

d_gene: .
j_gene: TRBJ1-2
v_gene: TRBV5-4
abundance: once
CDR3aa: CASSPAGGSYTF
CDR3nt: TGTGCCAGCAGCCCCGCGGGGGGGAGCTACACCTTC

d_gene: .
j_gene: TRBJ1-4
v_gene: TRBV5-1
abundance: .
CDR3aa: CASSVGGPNEKLFF
CDR3nt: TGCGCCAGCAGTGTGGGGGGTCCTAATGAAAAACTGTTTTTT

d_gene: TRBD1
j_gene: TRBJ1-5
v_gene: TRBV27
abundance: .
CDR3aa: CASRTGLVSNQPQHF
CDR3nt: TGTGCCAGTCGGACAGGCCTTGTAAGCAATCAGCCCCAGCATTTT

d_gene: .
j_gene: TRBJ2-5
v_gene: TRBV29-1
abundance: .
CDR3aa: CSAIRDTQETQYF
CDR3nt: TGCAGCGCCATACGGGACACACAAGAGACCCAGTACTTC

d_gene: .
j_gene: TRBJ2-2
v_gene: TRBV7-3
abundance: .
CDR3aa: CASSRTTNTGELFF
CDR3nt: TGTGCCAGCAGCCGGACTACGAACACCGGGGAGCTGTTTTTT

d_gene: TRBD1
j_gene: TRBJ1-6
v_gene: TRBV19
abundance: .
CDR3aa: CASSLLDRDNSPLHF
CDR3nt: TGTGCCAGTAGTCTCCTGGACAGGGATAATTCACCCCTCCACTTT

d_gene: TRBD1
j_gene: TRBJ1-1
v_gene: TRBV9
abundance: .
CDR3aa: CASSVTTGMNTEAFF
CDR3nt: TGTGCCAGCAGCGTAACGACAGGGATGAACACTGAAGCTTTCTTT

d_gene: .
j_gene: TRBJ2-1
v_gene: TRBV29-1
abundance: .
CDR3aa: CSVAGGPYNEQFF
CDR3nt: TGCAGCGTTGCAGGGGGGCCCTACAATGAGCAGTTCTTC

d_gene: TRBD1
j_gene: TRBJ1-5
v_gene: TRBV28
abundance: .
CDR3aa: CASSRATDRGNQPQHF
CDR3nt: TGTGCCAGCAGTCGAGCCACGGACAGGGGGAATCAGCCCCAGCATTTT

d_gene: .
j_gene: TRBJ1-1
v_gene: TRBV13
abundance: once
CDR3aa: CASSFGRGTEAFF
CDR3nt: TGTGCCAGCAGCTTCGGGAGGGGGACTGAAGCTTTCTTT

d_gene: TRBD1
j_gene: TRBJ1-5
v_gene: TRBV9
abundance: once
CDR3aa: CASSARDRNGQPQHF
CDR3nt: TGTGCCAGCAGCGCTAGGGACAGGAATGGTCAGCCCCAGCATTTT

d_gene: TRBD1
j_gene: TRBJ2-2
v_gene: TRBV11-3
abundance: .
CDR3aa: CASSNRGDTGELFF
CDR3nt: TGTGCCAGCAGCAACAGGGGAGACACCGGGGAGCTGTTTTTT

d_gene: TRBD1
j_gene: TRBJ1-1
v_gene: TRBV5-1
abundance: .
CDR3aa: CASSVRAGTGASGTEAFF
CDR3nt: TGCGCCAGCAGCGTGCGAGCCGGGACAGGGGCATCAGGGACTGAAGCTTTCTTT

d_gene: .
j_gene: TRBJ2-2
v_gene: TRBV30
abundance: .
CDR3aa: CAWGTSNTGELFF
CDR3nt: TGTGCCTGGGGGACTTCTAACACCGGGGAGCTGTTTTTT

d_gene: TRBD1
j_gene: TRBJ2-3
v_gene: TRBV5-1
abundance: .
CDR3aa: CASSSGQGSDTQYF
CDR3nt: TGCGCCAGCAGCTCCGGACAGGGTTCAGATACGCAGTATTTT

d_gene: TRBD1
j_gene: TRBJ2-6
v_gene: TRBV2
abundance: .
CDR3aa: CASRGTGGSGANVLTF
CDR3nt: TGTGCCAGCAGGGGGACAGGAGGCTCTGGGGCCAACGTCCTGACTTTC

d_gene: .
j_gene: TRBJ2-7
v_gene: TRBV27
abundance: .
CDR3aa: CASSPQDRTYEQYF
CDR3nt: TGTGCCAGCAGTCCCCAGGACAGAACCTACGAGCAGTACTTC

d_gene: TRBD1
j_gene: TRBJ2-3
v_gene: TRBV5-1
abundance: .
CDR3aa: CASSSRGQGGTDTQYF
CDR3nt: TGCGCCAGCAGCTCGAGGGGACAGGGAGGCACAGATACGCAGTATTTT

d_gene: TRBD1
j_gene: TRBJ1-2
v_gene: TRBV5-6
abundance: few
CDR3aa: CASSQQGNYGYTF
CDR3nt: TGTGCCAGCAGCCAACAGGGGAACTATGGCTACACCTTC

d_gene: .
j_gene: TRBJ1-5
v_gene: TRBV9
abundance: .
CDR3aa: CASSVEVQGPQHF
CDR3nt: TGTGCCAGCAGCGTAGAAGTACAGGGACCCCAGCATTTT

d_gene: TRBD1
j_gene: TRBJ2-1
v_gene: TRBV6-1
abundance: .
CDR3aa: CASSAFDTGTGQFNEQFF
CDR3nt: TGTGCCAGCAGTGCCTTCGACACCGGGACAGGGCAGTTCAATGAGCAGTTCTTC